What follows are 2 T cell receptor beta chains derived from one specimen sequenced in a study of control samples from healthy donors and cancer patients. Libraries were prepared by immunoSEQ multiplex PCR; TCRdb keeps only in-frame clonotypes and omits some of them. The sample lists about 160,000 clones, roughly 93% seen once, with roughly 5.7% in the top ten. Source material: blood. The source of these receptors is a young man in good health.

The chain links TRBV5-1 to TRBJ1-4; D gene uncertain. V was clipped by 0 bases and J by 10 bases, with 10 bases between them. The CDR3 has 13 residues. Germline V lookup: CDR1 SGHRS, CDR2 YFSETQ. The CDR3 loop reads CASSLDFGVKLFF. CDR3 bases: TGCGCCAGCAGCTTGGATTTTGGGGTAAAACTGTTTTTT.

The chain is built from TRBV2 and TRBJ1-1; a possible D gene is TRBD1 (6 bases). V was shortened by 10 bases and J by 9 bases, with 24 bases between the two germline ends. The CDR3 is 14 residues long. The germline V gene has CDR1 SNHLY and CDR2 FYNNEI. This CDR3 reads CATQELQGLGQAFF. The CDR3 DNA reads TGTGCCACACAGGAATTACAGGGTTTGGGTCAAGCTTTCTTT.